A single sample is the source of the 19 T cell receptor beta chains below, sequenced in a study of control samples from healthy donors and cancer patients. Data came from immunoSEQ multiplex PCR; TCRdb stores just in-frame clones and leaves some out. The sample lists 60,000 to 75,000 clones, around 82% seen once, with 25% to 35% in the top ten. The sequencing input was blood. The source of these receptors is a man aged 50-60 years in good health.

The rearrangement uses TRBV19 and TRBJ1-6, with unresolved D. V lost 4 bases to trimming and J lost 9 bases, with 10 bases between them. Germline CDR1 reads LNHDA; CDR2 reads SQIVND (reference sequence). The CDR3 is 13 amino acids. This CDR3 reads CASSNMGSSPLHF. The CDR3 DNA reads TGTGCCAGTAGTAACATGGGGAGTTCACCCCTCCACTTT.

The V call is TRBV7-4, the J call TRBJ1-1; D is ambiguous. This CDR3 contains 14 residues. Germline V gene lookup returns CDR1 SGHVT and CDR2 SQSDAQ. V lost 1 base and J lost 1, with 7 bases in between. The CDR3 is CASSLGLRNTEAFF. The CDR3 DNA reads as TGTGCCAGCAGCTTAGGGCTTAGGAACACTGAAGCTTTCTTT.

This chain connects TRBV6-2 or TRBV6-3 to TRBJ1-1; no clear D. Germline CDR1 reads MNHEY; CDR2 reads SVGEGT. The CDR3 spans 14 residues. V was shortened by 2 bases and J by 0 bases, with 7 bases between the two germline ends. For the CDR3, the DNA is TGTGCCAGCAGTTACGAACCGTTGAACACTGAAGCTTTCTTT. It codes for CASSYEPLNTEAFF.

The CDR3 DNA sequence: TGCGCCAGCAGTGAGTCGGGGGGGGCCTATGGCTACACCTTC. It specifies CASSESGGAYGYTF. The chain is built from TRBV10-2 and TRBJ1-2; D possibly corresponds to TRBD1 (6 bases). The CDR3 loop spans 14 amino acids. CDR1 WSHSY and CDR2 SAAADI come from the germline V gene. The V end was cut by 0 bases, the J end by 4 bases, with 9 bases between.

The V call is TRBV6-6, the J call TRBJ2-3; D is possibly TRBD2 (6 bases). The V and J ends lost 6 bases and 4 bases respectively, with 14 bases between them. Germline CDR1 and CDR2: MNHNY and SVGAGI (reference sequence). The CDR3 runs to 14 residues. The CDR3 protein is CASSPDWRADTQYF. The CDR3 DNA follows: TGTGCCAGCAGCCCCGACTGGAGGGCAGATACGCAGTATTTT.

This clone was seen a single time. The chain uses TRBV5-1 and TRBJ2-1, with D perhaps TRBD1 or TRBD2 (5 bases each). V dropped 0 bases and J dropped 5 bases, with 12 bases sitting between them. Looked up from germline, CDR1 is SGHRS and CDR2 is YFSETQ. The CDR3 is 15 residues long. The CDR3 bases are TGCGCCAGCAGCTTGGTGGGGACCCGCGACAATGAGCAGTTCTTC. Amino acids: CASSLVGTRDNEQFF.

This clone was counted a single time. This sequence joins TRBV3-1 (or the pseudogene TRBV3-2) and TRBJ1-6; D remains ambiguous. V was clipped by 5 bases and J by 7 bases, with 15 bases between them. The germline CDR1 and CDR2 sequences are LGHDT and YNNKEL (reference sequence). The CDR3 covers 15 residues. CDR3 amino acids: CASSGPGRINSPLHF. DNA for the CDR3: TGTGCCAGCAGCGGACCGGGCCGGATCAATTCACCCCTCCACTTT.

The rearrangement links TRBV7-2 to TRBJ2-1; a weak D match, TRBD2 (5 bases). Trimming removed 4 bases from V and 1 base from J, with 17 bases in between. Germline assignment: CDR1 SGHTA and CDR2 FQGNSA. CDR3 length: 17 amino acids. The CDR3 sequence is CASSSPEIARSYNEQFF. In nucleotides, the CDR3 is TGTGCCAGCAGCTCCCCGGAGATAGCGAGATCCTACAATGAGCAGTTCTTC.

This chain uses TRBV6-5 with TRBJ2-7; D is possibly TRBD1 (6 bases). V lost 0 bases and J 6 bases, leaving 15 bases between the germline ends. The V gene's germline CDR1 is MNHEY and CDR2 SVGAGI. The CDR3 covers 15 residues. As DNA, the CDR3 is TGTGCCAGCAGTTACTCGGGGACAAGGACCAGCGAGCAGTACTTC. Amino acid sequence: CASSYSGTRTSEQYF.

The V call is TRBV5-6, the J call TRBJ2-1, with D hard to call. The V gene lost 3 bases and the J gene lost 10 bases, with 11 bases spanning the gap. CDR3 length equals 12 residues. Germline CDR1 is SGHDT and CDR2 is YYEEEE. This CDR3 is CASSSDDGEQFF. The CDR3, as DNA: TGTGCCAGCAGCTCTGATGACGGAGAGCAGTTCTTC.

The chain couples TRBV3-1 (or the pseudogene TRBV3-2) to TRBJ1-1, with 9 bases that match TRBD1. Germline V gene lookup returns CDR1 LGHDT and CDR2 YNNKEL (reference sequence). J gave up 6 bases and V 4 bases, and 9 bases lay outside the gene matches. This CDR3 spans 15 amino acids. The CDR3 DNA follows: TGTGCCAGCAGCCGACGACAGGGGGTAAGGGCTGAAGCTTTCTTT. Translation: CASSRRQGVRAEAFF.

The V and J genes are TRBV6-5 and TRBJ2-7; 9 positions agree with TRBD1. V dropped 7 bases and J dropped 2; count of bases not matched to a gene: 6. The CDR3 loop spans 14 amino acids. In germline, CDR1 is MNHEY, CDR2 SVGAGI. The CDR3 DNA reads as TGTGCCAGCACCCCGGACAGGGGCGCCTACGAGCAGTACTTC. It translates to CASTPDRGAYEQYF.

V usage is TRBV30 and J usage is TRBJ1-1; 8 nucleotides line up with TRBD1. CDR1 and CDR2 from the germline V gene are GTSNPN and SVGIG (reference sequence). This CDR3 spans 16 amino acids. J lost 4 bases, V lost 4 bases, and 14 bases had no gene match. The CDR3 loop reads CAWNHRQGAQGTEAFF. CDR3 DNA sequence: TGTGCCTGGAATCATCGCCAGGGGGCCCAGGGCACTGAAGCTTTCTTT.

The V call is TRBV6-2 or TRBV6-3, the J call TRBJ2-7; 12 bases map to TRBD1. The CDR3 is 18 residues long. Germline V lookup: CDR1 MNHEY, CDR2 SVGEGT. After removal of 0 bases from V and 6 bases from J, the junction contained 12 bases not matched to a gene. DNA for the CDR3: TGTGCCAGCAGTTACTCGCCGGGACAGGGGGCCACGGGGGGCGAGCAGTACTTC. Its translation is CASSYSPGQGATGGEQYF.

The rearrangement joins TRBV19 to TRBJ1-1, with D tentatively TRBD1 (6 bases). CDR3 length: 13 residues. CDR1 LNHDA and CDR2 SQIVND come from the germline V gene (reference sequence). Trimming removed 5 bases at V and 1 base at J, with 8 bases between. CDR3 residues: CASSLGQNTEAFF. Written as DNA, the CDR3 is TGTGCCAGTAGTTTGGGACAGAACACTGAAGCTTTCTTT.

Points on this clone: The junction differs from germline at one of its ends, possibly a read error. The J gene is TRBJ2-1, the V gene TRBV7-8, with 10 bases lining up with TRBD2. CDR1 is SGHVS and CDR2 is FQNEAQ in the germline V gene. The CDR3 length is 18 residues. CDR3 in amino acids: CASSLGRLGLAYITRRIF. CDR3 nucleotides: TGTGCCAGCAGCTTAGGAAGACTGGGACTAGCGTATATCACAAGGCGGATCTTC.

This chain joins TRBV5-1 and TRBJ1-3; a weak D match, TRBD1 (5 bases). Germline V gives CDR1 SGHRS, CDR2 YFSETQ. The V end lost 2 bases, the J end lost 1 base, and 7 bases lay between the germline ends. This CDR3 spans 14 amino acids. The CDR3 sequence: CASSFQGSGNTIYF. DNA for the CDR3: TGCGCCAGCAGCTTTCAGGGATCTGGAAACACCATATATTTT.

The J gene is TRBJ2-2, the V gene TRBV5-6, with TRBD2 matching over 8 bases. Germline V gene sequence: CDR1 SGHDT, CDR2 YYEEEE. Germline trimming cut 4 bases from V and 6 bases from J; bases unmatched to any gene: 14. The CDR3 has 17 residues. The DNA for the CDR3 is TGTGCCAGCAGCCCCTTGGGTTTAGCGGGGCCGCCCGGGGAGCTGTTTTTT. It is translated as CASSPLGLAGPPGELFF.

This chain connects TRBV19 to TRBJ2-1; 9 bases match TRBD2. Germline assignment: CDR1 LNHDA and CDR2 SQIVND (reference sequence). The CDR3 has 15 residues. With 3 bases clipped from V and 2 bases from J, the junction kept 2 bases outside the gene matches. In DNA, the CDR3 is TGTGCCAGTAGTATGGAGCGGGGGGCCTACAATGAGCAGTTCTTC. It translates to CASSMERGAYNEQFF.